A single sample is the source of the 9 T cell receptor beta chains below, sequenced in a study of immune evolution from preneoplasia to lung adenocarcinoma. Here immunoSEQ multiplex PCR was the method, and the copy in TCRdb shows in-frame clones only, minus some. The sample lists around 2,000 clones; about four fifths were seen once. The sequenced material came from FFPE adjacent normal lung tissue. Receptors originate from a person in their 70s with lung adenocarcinoma.

This clone appeared a few times. The chain couples TRBV10-1 to TRBJ1-1; the match to TRBD1 covers 9 bases. The CDR3 is 15 amino acids. Germline V gene data show CDR1 as WNHNN and CDR2 as SYGVQD (reference sequence). V gave up 4 bases and J gave up 3 bases; unmatched junction bases: 6. CDR3 residues: CASSGSGTGYTEAFF. DNA of the CDR3: TGCGCCAGCAGTGGATCCGGGACAGGGTACACTGAAGCTTTCTTT.

This chain links TRBV10-1 with TRBJ2-7; TRBD1 matches 11 bases. This CDR3 is 14 amino acids long. Germline V gene data show CDR1 as WNHNN and CDR2 as SYGVQD (reference sequence). V was clipped by 4 bases and J by 9 bases; unmatched bases: 8. The CDR3 protein is CASSVGTGGDGQYF. The CDR3 DNA follows: TGCGCCAGCAGTGTTGGGACAGGGGGAGATGGGCAGTACTTC.

The V and J genes are TRBV5-1 and TRBJ2-3; TRBD1 matches at 8 bases. Per the germline V gene, CDR1 is SGHRS and CDR2 is YFSETQ. V was pared by 0 bases and J by 4 bases, with 7 bases of the junction left unmatched. There are 16 residues in the CDR3. The CDR3 reads CASSLVGTGAPDTQYF. DNA of the CDR3: TGCGCCAGCAGCTTGGTTGGGACAGGTGCACCAGATACGCAGTATTTT. Full variable domain (missing parts from reference TRBV5-1 and TRBJ2-3): KAGVTQTPRYLIKTRGQQVTLSCSPISGHRSVSWYQQTPGQGLQFLFEYFSETQRNKGNFPGRFSGRQFSNSRSEMNVSTLELGDSALYLCASSLVGTGAPDTQYFGPGTRLTVL.

This chain joins TRBV4-3 and TRBJ1-1; TRBD1 matches 7 bases. The germline CDR1 and CDR2 sequences are LGHNA and YSLEER. This CDR3 region has 14 residues. The V segment lost 2 bases and the J segment 0 bases; nucleotides outside the gene matches: 0. The CDR3 loop reads CASSQQGVNTEAFF. CDR3 in DNA: TGCGCCAGCAGCCAACAGGGGGTGAACACTGAAGCTTTCTTT.

The rearrangement links TRBV27 to TRBJ2-7, with 14 bases fitting TRBD2. The germline CDR1 and CDR2 sequences are MNHEY and SMNVEV (reference sequence). The CDR3 is made up of 17 amino acids. V dropped 2 bases and J dropped 4; count of bases not matched to a gene: 7. CDR3: CASSLTGTSGSQYEQYF. In DNA form, the CDR3 reads TGTGCCAGCAGTTTAACCGGGACTAGCGGGAGTCAGTACGAGCAGTACTTC.

J is TRBJ1-1 and V is TRBV20-1; TRBD1 agrees at 7 bases. From germline, CDR1 is DFQATT and CDR2 SNEGSKA (reference sequence). The CDR3 is made up of 11 amino acids. V shed 5 bases, J shed 8 bases, and the junction held 5 bases outside the gene matches. CDR3 DNA sequence: TGCAGTGCTTCCCAGGGGGGAGAAGCTTTCTTT. Translated: CSASQGGEAFF.

The rearrangement uses TRBV7-2 and TRBJ1-1, with D possibly matching TRBD1 (5 bases). Trimming cost V 3 bases and J 5 bases, with 10 bases left between them. The CDR3 has 13 amino acids. CDR1 SGHTA and CDR2 FQGNSA come from the germline V gene. The CDR3 region has the DNA TGTGCCAGCAGCTTCGACAGAAGGACTGAAGCTTTCTTT. This sequence encodes CASSFDRRTEAFF.

The rearrangement uses TRBV30 and TRBJ2-7; 8 bases are a match to TRBD1. This CDR3 has 15 amino acids. The germline V gene has CDR1 GTSNPN and CDR2 SVGIG (reference sequence). The V gene end was trimmed by 0 bases and the J gene end by 4 bases; junction bases not matched to a gene: 8. This CDR3 is CAWSVSQGARYEQYF. In nucleotides, the CDR3 is TGTGCCTGGAGTGTATCCCAGGGGGCTCGGTACGAGCAGTACTTC. Drawing the rest from reference TRBV30 and TRBJ2-7, the complete variable domain is SQTIHQWPATLVQPVGSPLSLECTVEGTSNPNLYWYRQAAGRGLQLLFYSVGIGQISSEVPQNLSASRPQDRQFILSSKKLLLSDSGFYLCAWSVSQGARYEQYFGPGTRLTVT.

This clone has just one count. The chain has TRBV5-6 and TRBJ1-4; D might be TRBD1 (5 bases). This CDR3 contains 15 residues. CDR1 and CDR2 (germline): SGHDT, YYEEEE. Trimming shortened V by 0 bases and J by 6 bases, and 12 bases separated the two germline ends. In DNA, the CDR3 is TGTGCCAGCAGCTTGGCCCCGGGGGAGTATGAAAAACTGTTTTTT. Amino acids: CASSLAPGEYEKLFF.